This TCR beta chain stems from a study of shared clonotypes between healthy human individuals. With regard to this clone: Its target is not known.

Genomic DNA of each subset was evenly split across several immunoSEQ plates. Original data processing: ImmunoSEQ sequences covered only the junction and lacked quality scores; filtering therefore differed. Sequencing was performed with immunoSEQ multiplex PCR; in TCRdb, only in-frame clones are kept and a portion is missing. The DNA gave D and trimming, while V, J and clone size come from that table. The data contain about 2.4 million clones, 85% to 95% of them singletons. The CDR3 length is 15 residues. The V gene's germline CDR1 is SGDLS and CDR2 YYNGEE. The V gene lost 4 bases and the J gene lost 0 bases, with 12 bases spanning the gap. Study findings and constraints: A generally larger estimated richness was seen in naive subsets than in memory subsets. The study found lower generation probabilities in non-shared clonotypes than in those shared by all four donors.

This chain uses TRBV9 with TRBJ2-3; D call uncertain. The sample comprised naive CD4+ T cells sorted from blood. Stated subset: CD45RA+ positively selected. The TCR originated in a man aged 18 to 30 in good health. For the CDR3, the DNA is TGTGCCAGCAGCCCCCCGACGAGAAGCACAGATACGCAGTATTTT. As protein: CASSPPTRSTDTQYF.